What follows are 32 T cell receptor beta chains derived from one specimen sequenced in a study of blood T cell repertoires in COVID-19 (TCRdb year 2020). Library preparation was by the immunoSEQ multiplex PCR assay. TCRdb retrieved this table from immuneACCESS and kept in-frame rearrangements only. Not all clones are present; in checked studies, unresolved V genes account for under half, and no reason is known for the remainder. This sample gives more than 95,000 clones in total; roughly nine tenths of them show up just once. Around 5.5% of the sample belongs to the ten largest clones. The sample taken for sequencing was peripheral blood. The receptor set was obtained from a human donor in a cohort sampled during active COVID-19.

V gene TRBV7-2 combines with J gene TRBJ1-2; D is uncertain. V was clipped by 3 bases and J by 3 bases, with 8 bases between them. Looked up from germline, CDR1 is SGHTA and CDR2 is FQGNSA. This CDR3 region has 13 residues. The CDR3 DNA follows: TGTGCCAGCAGCTTGGAGCCAGACTATGGCTACACCTTC. Its translation is CASSLEPDYGYTF.

The rearrangement links TRBV28 to TRBJ1-1; 8 bases are shared with TRBD1. Germline V gene data show CDR1 as MDHEN and CDR2 as SYDVKM. The CDR3 runs 14 residues. The V segment lost 4 bases and the J segment 4 bases; nucleotides outside the gene matches: 5. This chain's CDR3 is CASSWTGRTTEAFF. CDR3 in DNA: TGTGCCAGCAGTTGGACAGGGAGGACCACTGAAGCTTTCTTT.

The chain combines TRBV5-6 with TRBJ1-2; D is uncertain. The V end was cut by 2 bases, the J end by 2 bases, with 7 bases between. Germline assignment: CDR1 SGHDT and CDR2 YYEEEE. The CDR3 is 13 amino acids. DNA for the CDR3: TGTGCCAGCAGCTTAGACACAAACTATGGCTACACCTTC. Amino acid sequence: CASSLDTNYGYTF.

The chain uses TRBV7-9 and TRBJ2-2; 13 positions agree with TRBD2. Per the germline V gene, CDR1 is SEHNR and CDR2 is FQNEAQ (reference sequence). There are 16 residues in the CDR3. The J segment lost 6 bases and the V segment lost 5 bases, leaving 6 bases of the junction unmatched. The CDR3 protein is CASSPMTSGRPGELFF. As DNA, the CDR3 is TGTGCCAGCAGCCCCATGACTAGCGGGAGGCCCGGGGAGCTGTTTTTT.

J is TRBJ1-6 and V is TRBV7-2; possibly TRBD1 for D (6 bases). Trimming took off 3 bases at V and 10 bases at J, with 16 bases between the two ends. The CDR3 runs to 15 residues. Per germline, CDR1 SGHTA and CDR2 FQGNSA. As DNA, the CDR3 is TGTGCCAGCAGCTTTGGACAGCCCCAAACGTCACCCCTCCACTTT. Its protein product is CASSFGQPQTSPLHF.

The chain couples TRBV19 to TRBJ2-1, with 9 bases lining up with TRBD2. Germline V lookup: CDR1 LNHDA, CDR2 SQIVND (reference sequence). This CDR3 comprises 15 residues. V trimming: 4 bases; J trimming: 9 bases; junction bases outside the gene matches: 10. The CDR3, as DNA: TGTGCCAGTAGTAGACGAGCTAGCGGGGAGGCTGAGCAGTTCTTC. Translating it yields CASSRRASGEAEQFF.

This clone showed up just once. CDR3 amino acids: CASKDRGEADTQYF. The DNA for the CDR3 is TGTGCCAGCAAGGACAGGGGGGAGGCAGATACGCAGTATTTT. The rearrangement joins TRBV2 to TRBJ2-3, with 10 bases identical to TRBD1. The CDR3 extends over 14 amino acids. V dropped 7 bases and J dropped 4; count of bases not matched to a gene: 5. Looked up from germline, CDR1 is SNHLY and CDR2 is FYNNEI.

The gene calls are TRBV11-1 and TRBJ1-6; D might be TRBD1 (5 bases). This CDR3 is 14 amino acids long. Germline V gene data show CDR1 as SGHAT and CDR2 as FQDESV (reference sequence). V lost 4 bases and J 7 bases, leaving 11 bases between the germline ends. The CDR3 DNA sequence: TGTGCCAGCAGCTCCTTGACAGAAAATTCACCCCTCCACTTT. Amino acids: CASSSLTENSPLHF.

J is TRBJ1-1 and V is TRBV9, with D perhaps matching TRBD1 (6 bases). The CDR3 extends over 15 amino acids. Germline values: CDR1 SGDLS, CDR2 YYNGEE. Trimming pared 4 bases from V and 3 bases from J, leaving 16 bases between. The CDR3 protein is CASSPPGTSHTEAFF. The CDR3, as DNA: TGTGCCAGCAGCCCCCCAGGGACATCTCACACTGAAGCTTTCTTT.

The rearrangement links TRBV19 to TRBJ2-2; possible D gene TRBD2, 5 bases. The CDR3 has 16 amino acids. CDR1 and CDR2 (germline): LNHDA, SQIVND (reference sequence). The V end was cut by 8 bases, the J end by 5 bases, with 21 bases between. The CDR3 here is CASATLRSGFTGELFF. The DNA for the CDR3 is TGTGCCAGTGCTACCCTAAGGAGCGGTTTTACCGGGGAGCTGTTTTTT.

This sequence joins TRBV6-1 and TRBJ1-1; D is perhaps TRBD1 (6 bases). V was pared by 3 bases and J by 11 bases, with 16 bases between. CDR1 and CDR2 (germline): MNHNS, SASEGT. This CDR3 is 13 amino acids long. CDR3 coding DNA: TGTGCCAGCAGTGAGGAGCCAGGGGTTCGTGCTTTCTTT. This encodes CASSEEPGVRAFF.

The gene calls are TRBV9 and TRBJ2-1, with 8 bases matching TRBD1. The CDR3 loop spans 14 amino acids. CDR1 is SGDLS, CDR2 YYNGEE, per germline. V lost 1 base, J lost 8 bases, and 5 bases stayed unmatched. In DNA, the CDR3 is TGTGCCAGCAGCGTACCCCACAGGGGGGATGAGCAGTTCTTC. Protein: CASSVPHRGDEQFF.

The V gene is TRBV6-6, the J gene TRBJ2-7; no firm D call. Germline CDR1 reads MNHNY; CDR2 reads SVGAGI (reference sequence). V was shortened by 6 bases and J by 5 bases, with 8 bases between the two germline ends. The CDR3 length is 11 residues. This CDR3 is CASSRMHEQYF. CDR3 bases: TGTGCCAGCAGCAGGATGCACGAGCAGTACTTC.

The chain recombines TRBV11-2 with TRBJ2-3; D perhaps matches TRBD2 (5 bases). The CDR3 is 12 amino acids. Trimming cost V 5 bases and J 9 bases, with 12 bases left between them. Germline V gene lookup returns CDR1 SGHAT and CDR2 FQNNGV. CDR3 in amino acids: CASSRGSGTQYF. The CDR3 DNA is TGTGCCAGCAGCCGCGGGTCGGGGACGCAGTATTTT.

This chain joins TRBV20-1 and TRBJ2-1; TRBD2 might be the D (6 bases). Germline values: CDR1 DFQATT, CDR2 SNEGSKA (reference sequence). V was cut by 3 bases and J by 0 bases, with 9 bases left in between. The CDR3 extends over 14 amino acids. The CDR3 DNA sequence: TGCAGTGCTAGTAGCGGTAGCTCCTACAATGAGCAGTTCTTC. It encodes CSASSGSSYNEQFF.

The rearrangement uses TRBV24-1 and TRBJ1-1; no definite D call. CDR1 and CDR2 from the germline V gene are KGHDR and SFDVKD. The ends were cut back, 4 bases at V and 6 bases at J, with 11 bases in the middle. CDR3 length: 13 residues. In DNA form, the CDR3 reads TGTGCCACCAGTGACCCTGTTATTCCTGAAGCTTTCTTT. This translates into CATSDPVIPEAFF.

The V gene is TRBV3-1 (or the pseudogene TRBV3-2), the J gene TRBJ1-4, with D unclear. Germline values: CDR1 LGHDT, CDR2 YNNKEL (reference sequence). The CDR3 loop spans 16 amino acids. V was shortened by 0 bases and J by 8 bases, with 16 bases between the two germline ends. CDR3 bases: TGTGCCAGCAGCCAAGATCGGGTGGGTTGGAGGGAAAAACTGTTTTTT. It codes for CASSQDRVGWREKLFF.

This clone was seen once. V is TRBV24-1 and J is TRBJ1-2; a weak D match, TRBD1 (5 bases). Trimming stripped 5 bases from V and 6 bases from J, with 15 bases between. Germline CDR1 KGHDR, CDR2 SFDVKD. The CDR3 contains 14 residues. CDR3 DNA: TGTGCCACCAGTGCCGTCGGAGGGGAGGATGGCTACACCTTC. Protein sequence: CATSAVGGEDGYTF.

The chain joins TRBV28 to TRBJ2-3, with TRBD1 matching over 8 bases. This CDR3 has 16 amino acids. The J segment lost 0 bases and the V segment lost 5 bases, leaving 7 bases of the junction unmatched. Per germline, CDR1 MDHEN and CDR2 SYDVKM. CDR3 sequence (DNA): TGTGCCAGCAGTACAGAACAGGGGGTTAGCACAGATACGCAGTATTTT. Protein: CASSTEQGVSTDTQYF. Drawing the rest from reference TRBV28 and TRBJ2-3, the complete variable domain is DVKVTQSSRYLVKRTGEKVFLECVQDMDHENMFWYRQDPGLGLRLIYFSYDVKMKEKGDIPEGYSVSREKKERFSLILESASTNQTSMYLCASSTEQGVSTDTQYFGPGTRLTVL.

This clone was picked up one time. The chain uses TRBV5-1 and TRBJ1-1; no reliable D call. Germline assignment: CDR1 SGHRS and CDR2 YFSETQ. The CDR3 length is 16 residues. V lost 4 bases and J lost 1, with 17 bases in between. Here the CDR3 DNA reads TGCGCCAGCAGCGCGACTTACTCCCTAGGGAACACTGAAGCTTTCTTT. Translation gives CASSATYSLGNTEAFF.

This clone has just a few counts. V usage is TRBV7-9 and J usage is TRBJ1-6; possible D gene TRBD1, 5 bases. V dropped 2 bases and J dropped 6 bases, with 14 bases sitting between them. The CDR3 is made up of 16 amino acids. CDR1 and CDR2 (germline): SEHNR, FQNEAQ (reference sequence). The CDR3 nucleotides read TGTGCCAGCAGCTTAACGGGGGGGGAGAGTAATTCACCCCTCCACTTT. Its protein is CASSLTGGESNSPLHF.

Points on this clone: This CDR3 is also generated by other DNA sequences in the sample. This sequence joins TRBV6-1 and TRBJ2-7, with 7 bases aligning to TRBD1. J was trimmed by 4 bases and V by 3 bases; bases with no gene match: 9. Germline V gene data show CDR1 as MNHNS and CDR2 as SASEGT. CDR3 size: 15 residues. CDR3 region: CASSEAETGSYEQYF. CDR3 DNA sequence: TGTGCCAGCAGTGAGGCTGAGACAGGGTCGTACGAGCAGTACTTC.

The chain employs TRBV28 and TRBJ2-7; no clear D gene. Germline CDR1 reads MDHEN; CDR2 reads SYDVKM. V lost 6 bases, J lost 0 bases, and 12 bases lay in between. The CDR3 contains 14 residues. The CDR3 sequence: CASSQRLRSYEQYF. The CDR3 region has the DNA TGTGCCAGCAGCCAGAGACTGCGCTCCTACGAGCAGTACTTC.

The chain carries TRBV19 and TRBJ2-5; 9 nucleotides line up with TRBD1. The CDR3 runs to 15 residues. Per the germline V gene, CDR1 is LNHDA and CDR2 is SQIVND (reference sequence). Unmatched junction bases numbered 10, after V lost 6 bases and J lost 5 bases. DNA for the CDR3: TGTGCCAGTAGCCGCGCCGGGACAGGGTGGGAGACCCAGTACTTC. It is translated as CASSRAGTGWETQYF.

This sequence joins TRBV6-5 and TRBJ1-2, with a weak D call TRBD1 (5 bases). Germline lookup yields CDR1 MNHEY and CDR2 SVGAGI. V was pared by 7 bases and J by 5 bases, with 14 bases between. CDR3 length: 13 residues. The CDR3: CASTLDIPYGYTF. DNA for the CDR3: TGTGCCAGCACATTGGACATACCTTATGGCTACACCTTC.

This chain links TRBV13 with TRBJ2-2; 11 bases align to TRBD2. The V gene's germline CDR1 is PRHDT and CDR2 FYEKMQ (reference sequence). V gave up 5 bases and J gave up 4 bases; unmatched junction bases: 3. The CDR3 runs 15 residues. The DNA of the CDR3 is TGTGCCAGCAGCCATAGCGGGAGGGGCACCGGGGAGCTGTTTTTT. Protein sequence: CASSHSGRGTGELFF.

The chain employs TRBV3-1 (or the pseudogene TRBV3-2) and TRBJ2-7; D uncertain. The V gene's germline CDR1 is LGHDT and CDR2 YNNKEL (reference sequence). This CDR3 is built from 14 residues. Trimming left V 1 base short and J 4 bases short, with 11 bases between. In DNA form, the CDR3 reads TGTGCCAGCAGCCAAGTAGGAGCGCGGTACGAGCAGTACTTC. It encodes CASSQVGARYEQYF.

The chain carries TRBV7-2 and TRBJ1-1; possibly TRBD1 for D (5 bases). Germline assignment: CDR1 SGHTA and CDR2 FQGNSA. The CDR3 extends over 14 amino acids. V shed 0 bases and J shed 11 bases, with 16 bases lying between them. The CDR3 is CASSLAPPPGGAFF. In DNA form, the CDR3 reads TGTGCCAGCAGCTTAGCCCCCCCACCTGGGGGGGCTTTCTTT.

This rearrangement joins TRBV14 to TRBJ2-1, with 13 bases matching TRBD2. J was trimmed by 4 bases and V by 4 bases; bases with no gene match: 7. Germline V gene data show CDR1 as SGHDN and CDR2 as FVKESK. The CDR3 length is 17 residues. CDR3: CASSPLQGLAGYNEQFF. CDR3 DNA sequence: TGTGCCAGCAGCCCCCTACAGGGACTAGCGGGGTACAATGAGCAGTTCTTC. The whole variable domain, remainder taken from reference TRBV14 and TRBJ2-1, is EAGVTQFPSHSVIEKGQTVTLRCDPISGHDNLYWYRRVMGKEIKFLLHFVKESKQDESGMPNNRFLAERTGGTYSTLKVQPAELEDSGVYFCASSPLQGLAGYNEQFFGPGTRLTVL.

This chain joins TRBV5-4 and TRBJ2-5, with TRBD1 identical over 8 bases. This CDR3 comprises 16 residues. The ends lost 2 bases at V and 4 bases at J; junction bases unmatched: 10. Germline values: CDR1 SGHNT, CDR2 YYREEE (reference sequence). The CDR3 DNA reads TGTGCCAGCAGCTTTAAGGGACGACAGGGGACAGAGACCCAGTACTTC. Protein sequence: CASSFKGRQGTETQYF.

CDR3 bases: TGTGCCAGTAAGGGATGGACAGGGACTAATGAAAAACTGTTTTTT. Protein sequence: CASKGWTGTNEKLFF. The genes are TRBV2 and TRBJ1-4, with TRBD1 matching 8 bases. V gave up 9 bases and J gave up 2 bases; unmatched junction bases: 8. The CDR3 runs 15 residues. Germline V CDR1 and CDR2: SNHLY, FYNNEI. The full variable domain, its missing parts supplied by reference TRBV2 and TRBJ1-4, is EPEVTQTPSHQVTQMGQEVILRCVPISNHLYFYWYRQILGQKVEFLVSFYNNEISEKSEIFDDQFSVERPDGSNFTLKIRSTKLEDSAMYFCASKGWTGTNEKLFFGSGTQLSVL.

The genes are TRBV25-1 and TRBJ2-2; 7 bases align to TRBD1. CDR1 and CDR2 from the germline V gene are MGHDK and SYGVNS. This CDR3 is 15 amino acids long. The J segment lost 1 base and the V segment lost 4 bases, leaving 3 bases of the junction unmatched. CDR3 coding DNA: TGTGCCAGCAGTGTAGGGGGCAAGAACACCGGGGAGCTGTTTTTT. The encoded protein is CASSVGGKNTGELFF. The full variable domain, completed using reference TRBV25-1 and TRBJ2-2, is EADIYQTPRYLVIGTGKKITLECSQTMGHDKMYWYQQDPGMELHLIHYSYGVNSTEKGDLSSESTVSRIRTEHFPLTLESARPSHTSQYLCASSVGGKNTGELFFGEGSRLTVL.